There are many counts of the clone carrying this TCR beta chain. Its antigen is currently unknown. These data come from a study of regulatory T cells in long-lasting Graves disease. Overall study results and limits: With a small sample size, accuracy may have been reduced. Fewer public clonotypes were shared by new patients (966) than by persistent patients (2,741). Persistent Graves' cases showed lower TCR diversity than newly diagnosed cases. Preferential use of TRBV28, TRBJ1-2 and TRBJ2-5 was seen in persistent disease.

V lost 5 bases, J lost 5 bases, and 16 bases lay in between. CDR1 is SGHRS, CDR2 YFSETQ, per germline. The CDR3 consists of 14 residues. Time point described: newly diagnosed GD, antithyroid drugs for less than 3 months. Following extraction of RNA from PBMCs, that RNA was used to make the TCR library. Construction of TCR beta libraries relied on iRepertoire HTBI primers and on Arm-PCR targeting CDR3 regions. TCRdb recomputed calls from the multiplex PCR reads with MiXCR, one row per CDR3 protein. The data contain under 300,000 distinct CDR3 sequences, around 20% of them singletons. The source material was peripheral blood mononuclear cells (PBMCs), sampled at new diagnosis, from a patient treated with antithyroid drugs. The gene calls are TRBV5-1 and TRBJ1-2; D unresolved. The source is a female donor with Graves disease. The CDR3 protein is CASSSSPAGYGYTF. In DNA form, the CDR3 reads TGCGCCAGCAGTAGCTCCCCGGCGGGGTATGGCTACACCTTC.